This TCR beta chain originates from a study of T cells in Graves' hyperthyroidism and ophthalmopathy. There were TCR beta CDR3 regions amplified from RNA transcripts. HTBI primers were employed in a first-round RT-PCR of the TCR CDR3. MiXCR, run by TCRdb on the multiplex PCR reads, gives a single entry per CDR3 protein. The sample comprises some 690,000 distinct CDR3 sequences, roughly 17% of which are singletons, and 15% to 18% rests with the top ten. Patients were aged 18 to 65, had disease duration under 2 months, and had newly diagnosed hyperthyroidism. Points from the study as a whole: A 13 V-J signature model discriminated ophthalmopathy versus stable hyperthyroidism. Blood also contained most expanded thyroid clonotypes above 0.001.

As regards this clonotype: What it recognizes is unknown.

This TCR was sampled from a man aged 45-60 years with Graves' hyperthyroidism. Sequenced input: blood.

This CDR3 is CASNSGAQETQYF. The CDR3 bases are TGTGCCAGCAATAGCGGGGCCCAAGAGACCCAGTACTTC. This rearrangement joins TRBV6-4 to TRBJ2-5; 8 bases are shared with TRBD2. The junction had 2 bases not matched to a gene; V was cut back by 7 bases and J by 1 base. From germline, CDR1 is MRHNA and CDR2 SNTAGT. CDR3 size: 13 residues.